This TCR beta chain stems from a study of regulatory T cells in long-lasting Graves disease. This clonotype was seen many times. Its target is unknown. The time point: newly diagnosed GD, antithyroid drugs for less than 3 months. PBMC RNA was the source of the TCR library. EDTA tubes held approximately 10 milliliters of peripheral blood from each patient. Construction of TCR beta libraries relied on iRepertoire HTBI primers and on Arm-PCR targeting CDR3 regions. TCRdb reprocessed the multiplex PCR reads via MiXCR and lists one record per CDR3 protein. The sample has a few hundred thousand distinct CDR3 sequences; about 15% are singletons. Study observations and caveats: Persistent cases of Graves' showed reduced TCR diversity relative to newly diagnosed patients.

The CDR3 spans 16 residues. CDR1 GTSNPN and CDR2 SVGIG come from the germline V gene (reference sequence). Trimming stripped 0 bases from V and 2 bases from J, with 16 bases between. A further study also used this sample, focusing on T cells in Graves' hyperthyroidism and ophthalmopathy. Turning to that study: Also found in blood were most expanded thyroid clonotypes above 0.001. Model-based prediction identified ophthalmopathy a median around 6.7 months prior to its onset.

This sequence originates from a woman between 18 and 29 years old with Graves disease. The rearrangement uses TRBV30 and TRBJ1-1, with D perhaps matching TRBD1 (6 bases). The sample consisted of peripheral blood mononuclear cells (PBMCs), taken at new diagnosis, from a patient treated with antithyroid drugs. Written as DNA, the CDR3 is TGTGCCTGGAGTGTAGTCCCAGGGGCCCGTAACACTGAAGCTTTCTTT. Translating gives CAWSVVPGARNTEAFF.